Listed below are T cell receptor beta chains from one sample, sequenced in a study of T-cell memory formation after mild COVID-19. TCRdb independently ran MiXCR on the 5' RACE reads; one entry per CDR3 protein. There are a few hundred thousand distinct CDR3 sequences in the sample; approximately 21% occur only once, and approximately 12% lies in the top ten. Sample: PBMCs or a T cell subset sorted from them (not recorded which). The source is an adult woman who had mild COVID-19 (a few samples of this study predate the infection). Cell type and time point are not known. CDR3s include the opening cysteine and the closing phenylalanine or tryptophan. A D gene is named only where the DNA matches it firmly. Only some rows state a clone size, as once, few, many or a class for expanded clones.

size | length | J | D | V | CDR3 | DNA
few | 14 | TRBJ1-5 | . | TRBV9 | CASSVGSGSQPQHF | TGTGCCAGCAGCGTAGGTTCGGGCAGTCAGCCCCAGCATTTT
few | 13 | TRBJ2-5 | . | TRBV19 | CASRSGGGETQYF | TGTGCCAGTAGGTCTGGGGGCGGCGAGACCCAGTACTTC
. | 16 | TRBJ1-1 | . | TRBV15 | CATSRDFAALNTEAFF | TGTGCCACCAGCAGAGATTTCGCGGCTTTGAACACTGAAGCTTTCTTT
few | 14 | TRBJ1-1 | . | TRBV7-8 | CASSSRDGVAEAFF | TGTGCCAGCAGCTCCCGGGACGGTGTCGCTGAAGCTTTCTTT
. | 13 | TRBJ2-7 | TRBD2 | TRBV9 | CASGASGRHEQYF | TGTGCCAGCGGCGCTAGCGGGAGACACGAGCAGTACTTC
. | 16 | TRBJ2-3 | TRBD2 | TRBV4-1 | CASSQERLAAQDTQYF | TGCGCCAGCAGCCAAGAGCGACTAGCGGCTCAGGATACGCAGTATTTT
. | 13 | TRBJ2-3 | . | TRBV4-3 | CASSQKDGATQYF | TGCGCCAGCAGCCAGAAGGACGGGGCTACGCAGTATTTT
. | 19 | TRBJ2-7 | TRBD2 | TRBV7-9 | CASSLPNVAGGPRAYEQYF | TGTGCCAGCAGCCTTCCCAACGTAGCGGGGGGGCCGAGGGCCTACGAGCAGTACTTC
few | 13 | TRBJ2-7 | . | TRBV5-1 | CASSLDFAYEQYF | TGCGCCAGCAGCTTGGACTTCGCCTACGAGCAGTACTTC
. | 16 | TRBJ2-2 | TRBD2 | TRBV9 | CASSAGLAEGTGELFF | TGTGCCAGCAGCGCGGGACTAGCGGAAGGAACCGGGGAGCTGTTTTTT